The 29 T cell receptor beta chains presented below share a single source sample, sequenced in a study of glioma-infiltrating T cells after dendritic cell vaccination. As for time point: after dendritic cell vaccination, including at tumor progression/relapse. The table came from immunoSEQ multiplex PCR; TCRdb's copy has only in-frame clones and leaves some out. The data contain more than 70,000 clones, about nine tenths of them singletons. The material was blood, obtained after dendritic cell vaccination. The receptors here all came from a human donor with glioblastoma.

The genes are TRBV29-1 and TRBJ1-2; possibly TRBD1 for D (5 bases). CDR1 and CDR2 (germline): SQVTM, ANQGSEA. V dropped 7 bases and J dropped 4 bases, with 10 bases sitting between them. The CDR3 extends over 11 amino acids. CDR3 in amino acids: CSAQGTYGYTF. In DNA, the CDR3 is TGCAGCGCGCAGGGAACCTATGGCTACACCTTC.

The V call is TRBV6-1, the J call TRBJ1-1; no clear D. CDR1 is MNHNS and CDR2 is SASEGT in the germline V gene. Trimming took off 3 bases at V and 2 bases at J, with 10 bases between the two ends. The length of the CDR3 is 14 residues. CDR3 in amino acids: CASSDRGGNTEAFF. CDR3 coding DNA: TGTGCCAGCAGTGACCGGGGTGGTAACACTGAAGCTTTCTTT.

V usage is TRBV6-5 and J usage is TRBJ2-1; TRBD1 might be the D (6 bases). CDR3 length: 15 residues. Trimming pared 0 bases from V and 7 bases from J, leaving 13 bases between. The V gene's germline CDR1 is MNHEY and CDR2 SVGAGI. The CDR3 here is CASSYSVGAMNEQFF. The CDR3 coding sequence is TGTGCCAGCAGTTACTCAGTGGGGGCAATGAATGAGCAGTTCTTC.

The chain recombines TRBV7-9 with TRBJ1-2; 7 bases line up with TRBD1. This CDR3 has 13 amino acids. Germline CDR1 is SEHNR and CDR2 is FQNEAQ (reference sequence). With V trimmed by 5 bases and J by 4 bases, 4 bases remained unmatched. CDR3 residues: CASSQGGGYGYTF. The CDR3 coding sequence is TGTGCCAGCAGCCAGGGGGGCGGCTATGGCTACACCTTC.

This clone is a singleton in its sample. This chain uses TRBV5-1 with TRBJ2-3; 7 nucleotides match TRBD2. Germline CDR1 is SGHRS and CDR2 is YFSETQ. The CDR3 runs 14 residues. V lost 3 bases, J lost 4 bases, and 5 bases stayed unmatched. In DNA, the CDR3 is TGCGCCAGCAGCTACCGGGACTATCCAGATACGCAGTATTTT. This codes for CASSYRDYPDTQYF. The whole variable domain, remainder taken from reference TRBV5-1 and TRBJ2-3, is KAGVTQTPRYLIKTRGQQVTLSCSPISGHRSVSWYQQTPGQGLQFLFEYFSETQRNKGNFPGRFSGRQFSNSRSEMNVSTLELGDSALYLCASSYRDYPDTQYFGPGTRLTVL.

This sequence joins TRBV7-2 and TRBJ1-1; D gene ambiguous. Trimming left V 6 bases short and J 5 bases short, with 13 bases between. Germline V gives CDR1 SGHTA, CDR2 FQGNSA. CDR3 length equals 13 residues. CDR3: CASRTLRVTEAFF. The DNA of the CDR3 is TGTGCCAGCAGGACCCTTCGGGTGACTGAAGCTTTCTTT.

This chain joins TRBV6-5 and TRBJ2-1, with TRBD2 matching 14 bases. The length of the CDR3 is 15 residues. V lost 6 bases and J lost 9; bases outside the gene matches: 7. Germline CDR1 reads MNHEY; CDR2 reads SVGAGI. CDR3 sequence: CASSRGTSGSLEQFF. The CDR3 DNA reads TGTGCCAGCAGCCGGGGGACTAGCGGGAGTCTTGAGCAGTTCTTC.

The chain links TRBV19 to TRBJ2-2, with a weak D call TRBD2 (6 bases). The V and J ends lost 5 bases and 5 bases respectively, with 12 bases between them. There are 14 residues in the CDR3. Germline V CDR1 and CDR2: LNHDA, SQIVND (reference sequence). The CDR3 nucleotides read TGTGCCAGTAGTTGGGGACTGTGGACCGGGGAGCTGTTTTTT. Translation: CASSWGLWTGELFF.

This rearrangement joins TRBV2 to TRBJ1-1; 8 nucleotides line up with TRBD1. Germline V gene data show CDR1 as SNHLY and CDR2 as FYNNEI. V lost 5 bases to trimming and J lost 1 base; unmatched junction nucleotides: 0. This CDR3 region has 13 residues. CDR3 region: CASSQGANTEAFF. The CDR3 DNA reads TGTGCCAGCAGTCAGGGGGCGAACACTGAAGCTTTCTTT.

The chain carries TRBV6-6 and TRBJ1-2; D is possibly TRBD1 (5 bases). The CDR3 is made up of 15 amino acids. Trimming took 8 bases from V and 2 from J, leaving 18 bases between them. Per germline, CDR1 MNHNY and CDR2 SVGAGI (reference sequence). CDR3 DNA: TGTGCCAGCTTGCCGGGCGGGGGACCCAACTATGGCTACACCTTC. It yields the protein CASLPGGGPNYGYTF.

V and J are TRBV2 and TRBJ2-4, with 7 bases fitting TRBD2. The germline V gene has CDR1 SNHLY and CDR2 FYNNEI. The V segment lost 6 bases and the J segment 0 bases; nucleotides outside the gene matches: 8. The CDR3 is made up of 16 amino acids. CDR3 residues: CASRTSRGLAKNIQYF. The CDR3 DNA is TGTGCCAGCAGGACTAGCCGGGGACTAGCCAAAAACATTCAGTACTTC.

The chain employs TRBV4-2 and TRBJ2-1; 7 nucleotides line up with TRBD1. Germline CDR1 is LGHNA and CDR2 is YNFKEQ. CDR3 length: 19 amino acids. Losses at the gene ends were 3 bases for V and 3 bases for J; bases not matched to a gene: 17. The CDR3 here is CASSHLEGGRGPDYNEQFF. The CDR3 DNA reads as TGTGCCAGCAGCCACCTCGAAGGAGGTAGGGGGCCTGACTACAATGAGCAGTTCTTC.

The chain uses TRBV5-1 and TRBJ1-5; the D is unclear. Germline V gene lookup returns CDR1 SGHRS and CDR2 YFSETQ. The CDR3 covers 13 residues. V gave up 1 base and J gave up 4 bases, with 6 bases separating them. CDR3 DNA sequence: TGCGCCAGCAGCTTGTATACTAATCAGCCCCAGCATTTT. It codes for CASSLYTNQPQHF.

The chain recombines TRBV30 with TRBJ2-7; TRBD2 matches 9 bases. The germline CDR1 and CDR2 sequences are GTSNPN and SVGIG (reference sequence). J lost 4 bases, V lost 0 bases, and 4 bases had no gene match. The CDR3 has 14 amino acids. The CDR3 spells CAWSVAGGPYEQYF. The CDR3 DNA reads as TGTGCCTGGAGTGTGGCGGGAGGGCCATACGAGCAGTACTTC.

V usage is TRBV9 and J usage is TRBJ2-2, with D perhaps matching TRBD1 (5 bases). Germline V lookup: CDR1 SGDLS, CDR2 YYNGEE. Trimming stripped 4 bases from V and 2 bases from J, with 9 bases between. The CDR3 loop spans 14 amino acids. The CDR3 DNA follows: TGTGCCAGCAGCTCCTGGACAAACACCGGGGAGCTGTTTTTT. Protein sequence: CASSSWTNTGELFF.

The CDR3 here is CASGPSAYNEQFF. The CDR3 DNA sequence: TGTGCTAGTGGCCCCTCTGCCTACAATGAGCAGTTCTTC. The genes are TRBV12-5 and TRBJ2-1, with D unclear. V was cut by 6 bases and J by 2 bases, with 8 bases left in between. CDR3 length: 13 residues. Germline V gene sequence: CDR1 LGHNT, CDR2 FRNRAP.

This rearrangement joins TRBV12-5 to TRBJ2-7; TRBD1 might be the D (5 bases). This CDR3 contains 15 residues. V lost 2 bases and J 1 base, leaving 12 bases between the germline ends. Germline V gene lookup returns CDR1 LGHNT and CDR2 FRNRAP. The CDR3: CASGLPTTVSYEQYF. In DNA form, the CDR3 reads TGTGCTAGTGGTTTGCCGACGACAGTTTCCTACGAGCAGTACTTC.

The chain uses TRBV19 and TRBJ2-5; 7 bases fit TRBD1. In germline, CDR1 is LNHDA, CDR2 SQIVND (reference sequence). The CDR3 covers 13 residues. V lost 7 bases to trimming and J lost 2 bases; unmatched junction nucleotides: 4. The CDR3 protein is CASNRGPQETQYF. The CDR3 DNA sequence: TGTGCCAGTAACAGGGGCCCACAAGAGACCCAGTACTTC.

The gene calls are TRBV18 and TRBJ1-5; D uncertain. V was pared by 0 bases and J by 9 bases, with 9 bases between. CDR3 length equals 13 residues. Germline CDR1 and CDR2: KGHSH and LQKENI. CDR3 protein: CASSPPEGLPQHF. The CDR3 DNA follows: TGTGCCAGCTCACCACCGGAGGGTTTGCCCCAGCATTTT.

In nucleotides, the CDR3 is TGTGCCAGCAGTGAAAGCGCAAGCTCCTACAATGAGCAGTTCTTC. Amino acids: CASSESASSYNEQFF. The chain joins TRBV6-1 to TRBJ2-1; no clear D gene. V was cut by 2 bases and J by 0 bases, with 8 bases left in between. The CDR3 contains 15 residues. The germline gives CDR1 MNHNS, CDR2 SASEGT.

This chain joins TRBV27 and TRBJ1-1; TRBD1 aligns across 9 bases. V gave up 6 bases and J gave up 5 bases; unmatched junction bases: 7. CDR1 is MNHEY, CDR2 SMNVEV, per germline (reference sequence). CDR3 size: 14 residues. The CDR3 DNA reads TGTGCCAGCAGCCCGAGACAGGGGGGTACTGAAGCTTTCTTT. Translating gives CASSPRQGGTEAFF.

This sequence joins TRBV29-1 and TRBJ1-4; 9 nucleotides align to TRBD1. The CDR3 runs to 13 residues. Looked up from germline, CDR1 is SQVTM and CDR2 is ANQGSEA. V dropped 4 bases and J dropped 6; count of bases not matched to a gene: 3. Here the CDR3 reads CSVGDRVDEKLFF. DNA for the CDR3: TGCAGCGTTGGGGACAGGGTGGATGAAAAACTGTTTTTT.

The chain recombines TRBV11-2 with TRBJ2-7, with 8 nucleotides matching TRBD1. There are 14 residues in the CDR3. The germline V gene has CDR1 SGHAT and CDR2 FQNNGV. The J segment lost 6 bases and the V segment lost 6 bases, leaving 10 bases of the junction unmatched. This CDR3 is CASSLTGGSIEQYF. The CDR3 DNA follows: TGTGCCAGCAGTCTTACAGGGGGATCGATCGAGCAGTACTTC.

For the CDR3, the DNA is TGTGCCAGCACCCAGGGGGCTTCGTCCGGGGAGCTGTTTTTT. It codes for CASTQGASSGELFF. The chain joins TRBV5-6 to TRBJ2-2, with 8 bases identical to TRBD1. With 6 bases clipped from V and 6 bases from J, the junction kept 7 bases outside the gene matches. Germline V gene data show CDR1 as SGHDT and CDR2 as YYEEEE. The CDR3 contains 14 residues.

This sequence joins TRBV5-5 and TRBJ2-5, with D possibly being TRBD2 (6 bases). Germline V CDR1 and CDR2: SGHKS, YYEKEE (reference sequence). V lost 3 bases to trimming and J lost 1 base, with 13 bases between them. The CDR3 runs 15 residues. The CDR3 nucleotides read TGTGCCAGCAGCTCTCTGAGGGGACTCCAAGAGACCCAGTACTTC. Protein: CASSSLRGLQETQYF. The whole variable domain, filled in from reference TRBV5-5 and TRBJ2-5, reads DAGVTQSPTHLIKTRGQQVTLRCSPISGHKSVSWYQQVLGQGPQFIFQYYEKEERGRGNFPDRFSARQFPNYSSELNVNALLLGDSALYLCASSSLRGLQETQYFGPGTRLLVL.

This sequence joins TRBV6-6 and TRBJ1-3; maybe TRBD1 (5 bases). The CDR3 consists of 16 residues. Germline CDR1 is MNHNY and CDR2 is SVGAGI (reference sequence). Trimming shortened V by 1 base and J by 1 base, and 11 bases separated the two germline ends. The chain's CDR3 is CASSYFEGASGNTIYF. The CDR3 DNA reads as TGTGCCAGCAGTTACTTCGAAGGGGCTTCTGGAAACACCATATATTTT.

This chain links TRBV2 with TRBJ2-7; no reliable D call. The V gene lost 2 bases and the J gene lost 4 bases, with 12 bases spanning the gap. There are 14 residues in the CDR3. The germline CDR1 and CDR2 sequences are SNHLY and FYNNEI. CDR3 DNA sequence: TGTGCCAGCAGTGAACAAGGTACAGATTACGAGCAGTACTTC. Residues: CASSEQGTDYEQYF. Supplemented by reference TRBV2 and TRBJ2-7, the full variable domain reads EPEVTQTPSHQVTQMGQEVILRCVPISNHLYFYWYRQILGQKVEFLVSFYNNEISEKSEIFDDQFSVERPDGSNFTLKIRSTKLEDSAMYFCASSEQGTDYEQYFGPGTRLTVT.

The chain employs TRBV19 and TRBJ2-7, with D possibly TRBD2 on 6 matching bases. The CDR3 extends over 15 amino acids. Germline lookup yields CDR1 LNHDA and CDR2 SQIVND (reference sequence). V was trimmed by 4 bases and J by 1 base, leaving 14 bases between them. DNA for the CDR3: TGTGCCAGTAGTACCCTAGAGGGACTTTCCTACGAGCAGTACTTC. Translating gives CASSTLEGLSYEQYF. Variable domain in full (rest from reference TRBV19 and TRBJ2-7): DGGITQSPKYLFRKEGQNVTLSCEQNLNHDAMYWYRQDPGQGLRLIYYSQIVNDFQKGDIAEGYSVSREKKESFPLTVTSAQKNPTAFYLCASSTLEGLSYEQYFGPGTRLTVT.

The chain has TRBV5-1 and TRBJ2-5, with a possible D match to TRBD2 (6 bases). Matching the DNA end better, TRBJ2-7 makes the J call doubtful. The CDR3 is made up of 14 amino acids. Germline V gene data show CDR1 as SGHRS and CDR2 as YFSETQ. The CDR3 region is CASSGGTATYEQYF. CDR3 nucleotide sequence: TGCGCCAGCAGCGGCGGGACGGCTACCTACGAGCAGTACTTC.